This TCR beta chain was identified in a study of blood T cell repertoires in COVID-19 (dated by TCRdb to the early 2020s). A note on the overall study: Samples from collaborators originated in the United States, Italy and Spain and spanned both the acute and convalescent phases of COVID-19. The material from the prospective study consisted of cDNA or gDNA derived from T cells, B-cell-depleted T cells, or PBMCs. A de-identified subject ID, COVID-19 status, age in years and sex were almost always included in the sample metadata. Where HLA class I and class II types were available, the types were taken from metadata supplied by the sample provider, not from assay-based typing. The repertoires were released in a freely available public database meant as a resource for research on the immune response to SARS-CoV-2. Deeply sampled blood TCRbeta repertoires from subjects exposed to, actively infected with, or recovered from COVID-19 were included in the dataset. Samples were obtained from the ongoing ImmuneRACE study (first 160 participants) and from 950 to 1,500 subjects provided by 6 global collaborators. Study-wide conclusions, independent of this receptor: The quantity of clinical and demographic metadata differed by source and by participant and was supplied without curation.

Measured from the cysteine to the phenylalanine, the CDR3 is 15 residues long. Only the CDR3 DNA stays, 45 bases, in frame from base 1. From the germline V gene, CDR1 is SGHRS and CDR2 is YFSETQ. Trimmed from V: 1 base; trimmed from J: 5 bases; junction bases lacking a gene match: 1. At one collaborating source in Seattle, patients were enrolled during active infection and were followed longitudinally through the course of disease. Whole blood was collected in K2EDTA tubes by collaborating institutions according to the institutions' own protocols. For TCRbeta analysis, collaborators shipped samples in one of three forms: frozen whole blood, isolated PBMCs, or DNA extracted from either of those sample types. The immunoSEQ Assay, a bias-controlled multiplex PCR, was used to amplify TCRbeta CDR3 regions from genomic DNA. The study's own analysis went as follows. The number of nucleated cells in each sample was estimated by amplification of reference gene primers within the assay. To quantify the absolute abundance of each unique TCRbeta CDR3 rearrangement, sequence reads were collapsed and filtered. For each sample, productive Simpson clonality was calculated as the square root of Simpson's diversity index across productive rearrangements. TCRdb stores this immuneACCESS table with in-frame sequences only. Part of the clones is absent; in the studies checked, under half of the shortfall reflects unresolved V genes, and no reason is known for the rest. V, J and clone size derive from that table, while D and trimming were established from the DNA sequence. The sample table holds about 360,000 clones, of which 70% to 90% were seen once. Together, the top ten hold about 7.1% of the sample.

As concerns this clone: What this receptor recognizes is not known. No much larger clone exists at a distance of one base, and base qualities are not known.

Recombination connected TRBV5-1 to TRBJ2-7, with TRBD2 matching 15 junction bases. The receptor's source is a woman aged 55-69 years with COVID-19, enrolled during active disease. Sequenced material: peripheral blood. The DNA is TGCGCCAGCAGCTTGAGGACTAGCGGGGGGGACGAGCAGTACTTC. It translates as CASSLRTSGGDEQYF.